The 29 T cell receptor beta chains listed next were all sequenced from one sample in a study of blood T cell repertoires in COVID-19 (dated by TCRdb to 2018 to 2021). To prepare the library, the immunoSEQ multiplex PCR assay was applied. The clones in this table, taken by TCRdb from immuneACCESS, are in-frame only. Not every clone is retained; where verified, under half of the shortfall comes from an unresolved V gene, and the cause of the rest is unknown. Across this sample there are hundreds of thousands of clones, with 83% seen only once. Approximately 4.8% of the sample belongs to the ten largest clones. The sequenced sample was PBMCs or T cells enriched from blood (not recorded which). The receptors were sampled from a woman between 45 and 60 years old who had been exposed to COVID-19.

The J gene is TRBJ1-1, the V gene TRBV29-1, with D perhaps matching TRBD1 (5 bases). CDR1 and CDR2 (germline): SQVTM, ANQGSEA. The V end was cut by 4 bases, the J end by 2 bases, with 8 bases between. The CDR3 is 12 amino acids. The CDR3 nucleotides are TGCAGCGTTGCCAGGGTTAACACTGAAGCTTTCTTT. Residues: CSVARVNTEAFF. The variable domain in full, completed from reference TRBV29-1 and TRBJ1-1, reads SAVISQKPSRDICQRGTSLTIQCQVDSQVTMMFWYRQQPGQSLTLIATANQGSEATYESGFVIDKFPISRPNLTFSTLTVSNMSPEDSSIYLCSVARVNTEAFFGQGTRLTVV.

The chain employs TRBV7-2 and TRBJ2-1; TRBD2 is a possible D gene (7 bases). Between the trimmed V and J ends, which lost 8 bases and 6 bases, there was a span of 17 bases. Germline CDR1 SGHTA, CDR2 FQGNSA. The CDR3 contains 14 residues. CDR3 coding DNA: TGTGCCAGCGCCGGAGGGGGGGCTGGCAATGAGCAGTTCTTC. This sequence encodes CASAGGGAGNEQFF.

CDR3 region: CASSRDRVGEAFF. In DNA form, the CDR3 reads TGTGCCAGCAGCCGGGACAGGGTGGGAGAAGCTTTCTTT. The chain uses TRBV5-4 and TRBJ1-1; 9 nucleotides line up with TRBD1. Trimming cost V 4 bases and J 8 bases; bases outside gene matches: 6. The germline V gene encodes CDR1 SGHNT and CDR2 YYREEE (reference sequence). This CDR3 has 13 amino acids.

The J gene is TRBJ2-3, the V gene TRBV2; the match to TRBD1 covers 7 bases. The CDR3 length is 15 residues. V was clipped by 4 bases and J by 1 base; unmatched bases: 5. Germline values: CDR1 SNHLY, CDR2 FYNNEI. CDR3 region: CASSVQGKGTDTQYF. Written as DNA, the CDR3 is TGTGCCAGCAGTGTACAGGGGAAGGGCACAGATACGCAGTATTTT.

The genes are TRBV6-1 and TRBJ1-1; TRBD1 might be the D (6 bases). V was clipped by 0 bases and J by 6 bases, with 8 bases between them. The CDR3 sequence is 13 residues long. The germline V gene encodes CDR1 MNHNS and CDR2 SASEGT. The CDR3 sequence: CASSEAGHSEAFF. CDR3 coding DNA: TGTGCCAGCAGTGAAGCGGGACATTCTGAAGCTTTCTTT.

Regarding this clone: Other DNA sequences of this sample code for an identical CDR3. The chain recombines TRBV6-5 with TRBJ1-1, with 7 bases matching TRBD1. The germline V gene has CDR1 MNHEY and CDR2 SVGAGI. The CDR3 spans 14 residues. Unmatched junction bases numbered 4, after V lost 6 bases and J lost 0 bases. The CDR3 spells CASSYRGVNTEAFF. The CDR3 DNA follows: TGTGCCAGCAGCTACAGGGGCGTGAACACTGAAGCTTTCTTT.

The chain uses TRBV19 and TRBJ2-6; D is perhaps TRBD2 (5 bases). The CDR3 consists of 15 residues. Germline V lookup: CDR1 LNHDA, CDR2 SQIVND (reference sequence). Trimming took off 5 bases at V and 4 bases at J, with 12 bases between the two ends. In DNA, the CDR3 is TGTGCCAGTAGTCGGCCGGGATTCGGGGCCAACGTCCTGACTTTC. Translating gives CASSRPGFGANVLTF. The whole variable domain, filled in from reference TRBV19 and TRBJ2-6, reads DGGITQSPKYLFRKEGQNVTLSCEQNLNHDAMYWYRQDPGQGLRLIYYSQIVNDFQKGDIAEGYSVSREKKESFPLTVTSAQKNPTAFYLCASSRPGFGANVLTFGAGSRLTVL.

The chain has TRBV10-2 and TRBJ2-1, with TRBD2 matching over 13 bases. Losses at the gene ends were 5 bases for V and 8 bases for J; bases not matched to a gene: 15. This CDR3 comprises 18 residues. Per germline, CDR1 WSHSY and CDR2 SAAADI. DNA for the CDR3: TGCGCCAGCAGTTTTCCGGGACTAGCGGGGTGGGGTACGGATGAGCAGTTCTTC. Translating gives CASSFPGLAGWGTDEQFF.

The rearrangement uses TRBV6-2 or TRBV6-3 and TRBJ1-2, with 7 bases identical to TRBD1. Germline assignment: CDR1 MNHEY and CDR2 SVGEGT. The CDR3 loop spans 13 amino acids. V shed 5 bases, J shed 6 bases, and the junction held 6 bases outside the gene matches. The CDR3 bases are TGTGCCAGCAGTCAGACAGGGACGGATGGCTACACCTTC. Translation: CASSQTGTDGYTF.

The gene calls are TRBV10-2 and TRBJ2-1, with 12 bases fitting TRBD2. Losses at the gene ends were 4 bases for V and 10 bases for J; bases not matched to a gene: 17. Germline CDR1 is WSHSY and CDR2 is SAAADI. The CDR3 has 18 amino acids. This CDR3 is CASSVGLGLLAGGHEQFF. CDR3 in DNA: TGCGCCAGCAGTGTTGGCCTCGGACTGCTAGCGGGGGGGCACGAGCAGTTCTTC.

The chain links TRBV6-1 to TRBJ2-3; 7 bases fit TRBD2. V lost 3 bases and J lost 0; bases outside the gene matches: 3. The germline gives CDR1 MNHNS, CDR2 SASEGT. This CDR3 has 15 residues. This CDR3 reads CASSEQAGSTDTQYF. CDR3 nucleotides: TGTGCCAGCAGTGAGCAAGCGGGGAGCACAGATACGCAGTATTTT.

CDR3 in amino acids: CASSRDRDYEQYF. As DNA, the CDR3 is TGTGCCAGCAGCCGGGACAGAGACTACGAGCAGTACTTC. The rearrangement links TRBV5-6 to TRBJ2-7; 7 nucleotides match TRBD1. The V gene's germline CDR1 is SGHDT and CDR2 YYEEEE. V gave up 4 bases and J gave up 3 bases; unmatched junction bases: 4. CDR3 length: 13 amino acids.

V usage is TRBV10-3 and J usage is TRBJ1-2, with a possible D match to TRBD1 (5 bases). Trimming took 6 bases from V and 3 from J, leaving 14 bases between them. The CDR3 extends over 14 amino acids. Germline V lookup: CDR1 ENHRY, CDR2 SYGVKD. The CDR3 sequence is CAIRATQGDYGYTF. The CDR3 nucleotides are TGTGCCATCAGAGCTACTCAAGGGGACTATGGCTACACCTTC.

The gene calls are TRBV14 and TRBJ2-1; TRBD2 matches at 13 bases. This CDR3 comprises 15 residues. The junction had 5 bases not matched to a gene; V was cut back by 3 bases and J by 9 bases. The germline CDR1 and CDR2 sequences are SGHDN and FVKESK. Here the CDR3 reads CASSQALAGGAEQFF. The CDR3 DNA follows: TGTGCCAGCAGCCAGGCACTAGCGGGGGGGGCTGAGCAGTTCTTC.

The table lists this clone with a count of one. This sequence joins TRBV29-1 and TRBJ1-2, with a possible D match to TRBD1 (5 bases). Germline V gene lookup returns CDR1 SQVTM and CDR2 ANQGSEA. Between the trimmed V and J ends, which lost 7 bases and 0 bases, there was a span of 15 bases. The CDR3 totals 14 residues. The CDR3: CSARGGKSNYGYTF. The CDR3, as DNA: TGCAGCGCCCGTGGGGGGAAATCTAACTATGGCTACACCTTC.

CDR3 amino acids: CASSVGHTINNEQFF. CDR3 sequence (DNA): TGTGCCAGTAGTGTCGGACACACGATAAACAATGAGCAGTTCTTC. The rearrangement joins TRBV19 to TRBJ2-1, with D perhaps matching TRBD1 (5 bases). Germline lookup yields CDR1 LNHDA and CDR2 SQIVND (reference sequence). The CDR3 loop spans 15 amino acids. V was shortened by 5 bases and J by 5 bases, with 16 bases between the two germline ends.

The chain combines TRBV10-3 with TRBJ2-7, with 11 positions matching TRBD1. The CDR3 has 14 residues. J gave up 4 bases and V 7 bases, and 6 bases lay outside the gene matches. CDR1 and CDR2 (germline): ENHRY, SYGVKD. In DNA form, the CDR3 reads TGTGCCATCACCGACAGGGACAGGGGGTACGAGCAGTACTTC. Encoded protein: CAITDRDRGYEQYF.

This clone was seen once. CDR3 coding DNA: TGTGCCAGCAGTTTCTCCGCAGGGGAGACCCAGTACTTC. Its translation: CASSFSAGETQYF. The chain has TRBV12-3 or TRBV12-4 and TRBJ2-5; TRBD1 is a possible D gene (5 bases). CDR3 size: 13 residues. Trimming shortened V by 3 bases and J by 5 bases, and 10 bases separated the two germline ends.

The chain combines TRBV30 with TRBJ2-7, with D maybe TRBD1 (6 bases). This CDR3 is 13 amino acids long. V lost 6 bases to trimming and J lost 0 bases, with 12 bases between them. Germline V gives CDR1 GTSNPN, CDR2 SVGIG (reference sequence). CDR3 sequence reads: CACDRQSSYEQYF. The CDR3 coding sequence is TGTGCCTGCGACAGGCAAAGCTCCTACGAGCAGTACTTC.

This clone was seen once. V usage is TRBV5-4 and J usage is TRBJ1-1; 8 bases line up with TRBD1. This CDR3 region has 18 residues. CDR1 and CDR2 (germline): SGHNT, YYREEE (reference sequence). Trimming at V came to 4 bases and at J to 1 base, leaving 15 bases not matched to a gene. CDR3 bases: TGTGCCAGCAGCCGACCGACAGGGGTTGACGCGGGGAACACTGAAGCTTTCTTT. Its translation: CASSRPTGVDAGNTEAFF.

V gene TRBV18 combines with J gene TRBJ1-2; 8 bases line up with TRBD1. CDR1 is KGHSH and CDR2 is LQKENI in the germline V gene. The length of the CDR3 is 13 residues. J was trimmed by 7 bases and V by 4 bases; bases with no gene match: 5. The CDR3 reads CASSQKDRVGYTF. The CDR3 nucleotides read TGTGCCAGCTCACAGAAGGACAGGGTTGGCTACACCTTC.

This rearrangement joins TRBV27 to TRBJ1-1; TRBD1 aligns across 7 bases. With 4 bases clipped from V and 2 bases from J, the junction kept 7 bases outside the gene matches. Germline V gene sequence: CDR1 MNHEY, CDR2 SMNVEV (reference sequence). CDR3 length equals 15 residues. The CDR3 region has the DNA TGTGCCAGCAGTTGGGAACAGGGGCCCAACACTGAAGCTTTCTTT. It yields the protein CASSWEQGPNTEAFF.

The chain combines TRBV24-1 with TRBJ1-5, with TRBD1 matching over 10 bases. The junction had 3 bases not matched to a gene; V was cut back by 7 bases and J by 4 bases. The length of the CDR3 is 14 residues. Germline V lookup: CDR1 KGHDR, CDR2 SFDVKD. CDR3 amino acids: CATRGTGENQPQHF. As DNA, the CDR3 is TGTGCCACCAGAGGGACAGGGGAGAATCAGCCCCAGCATTTT.

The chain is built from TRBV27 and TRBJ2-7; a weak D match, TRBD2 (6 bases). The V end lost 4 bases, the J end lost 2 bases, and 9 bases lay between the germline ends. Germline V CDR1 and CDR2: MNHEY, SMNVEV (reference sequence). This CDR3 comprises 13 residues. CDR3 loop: CASSYGSAYEQYF. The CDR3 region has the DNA TGTGCCAGCAGTTACGGGAGCGCCTACGAGCAGTACTTC.

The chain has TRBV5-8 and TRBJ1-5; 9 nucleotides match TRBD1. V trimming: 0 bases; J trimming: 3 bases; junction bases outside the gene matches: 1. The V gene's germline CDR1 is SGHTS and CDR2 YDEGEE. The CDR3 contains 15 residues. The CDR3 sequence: CASSLGDRANQPQHF. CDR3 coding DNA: TGTGCCAGCAGCTTGGGGGACAGGGCCAATCAGCCCCAGCATTTT.

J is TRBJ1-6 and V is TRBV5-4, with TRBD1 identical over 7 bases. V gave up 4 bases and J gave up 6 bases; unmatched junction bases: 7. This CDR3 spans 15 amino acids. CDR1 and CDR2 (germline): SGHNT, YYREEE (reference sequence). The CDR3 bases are TGTGCCAGCAGCCTCGATTGGGACAGTAATTCACCCCTCCACTTT. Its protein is CASSLDWDSNSPLHF.

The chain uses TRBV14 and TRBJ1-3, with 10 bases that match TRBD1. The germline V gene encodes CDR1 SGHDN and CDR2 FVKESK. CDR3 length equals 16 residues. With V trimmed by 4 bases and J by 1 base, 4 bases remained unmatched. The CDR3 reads CASSRLGQGSGNTIYF. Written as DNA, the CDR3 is TGTGCCAGCAGCCGCCTGGGACAGGGGTCTGGAAACACCATATATTTT.

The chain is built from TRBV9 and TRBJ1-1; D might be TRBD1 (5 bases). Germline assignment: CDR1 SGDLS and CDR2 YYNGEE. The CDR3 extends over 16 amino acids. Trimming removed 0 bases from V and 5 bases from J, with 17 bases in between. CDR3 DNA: TGTGCCAGCAGCGTAGGGGGGACGGGAGGGCAAACTGAAGCTTTCTTT. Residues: CASSVGGTGGQTEAFF.

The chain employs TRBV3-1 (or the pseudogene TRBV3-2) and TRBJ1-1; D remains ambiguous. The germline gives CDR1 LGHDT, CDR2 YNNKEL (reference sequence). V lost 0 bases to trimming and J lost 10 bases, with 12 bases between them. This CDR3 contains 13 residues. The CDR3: CASSQDMPGAAFF. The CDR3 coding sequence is TGTGCCAGCAGCCAAGATATGCCAGGCGCAGCTTTCTTT.